A single sample gave rise to the 21 T cell receptor beta chains below, sequenced in a study of T cells in localized non-small cell lung cancer. The method was immunoSEQ multiplex PCR; TCRdb's version includes in-frame clones alone and lacks a portion of them. The sample shows 40,000 to 50,000 clones, roughly 86% of them seen only once. Sample: peripheral blood, taken before any cancer treatment. Receptors originate from a female donor older than 55 with stage I squamous cell lung carcinoma.

About this clone itself: Additional DNA sequences in this sample encode the identical CDR3. V gene TRBV7-2 combines with J gene TRBJ2-3; D perhaps matches TRBD2 (6 bases). Trimming cost V 1 base and J 0 bases, with 14 bases left between them. The CDR3 has 17 amino acids. The germline gives CDR1 SGHTA, CDR2 FQGNSA. The CDR3 loop reads CASSLGPAGLSTDTQYF. DNA for the CDR3: TGTGCCAGCAGCTTAGGCCCGGCGGGACTTAGCACAGATACGCAGTATTTT.

The rearrangement joins TRBV18 to TRBJ1-1; D ambiguous. The CDR3 loop spans 13 amino acids. V was shortened by 2 bases and J by 5 bases, with 9 bases between the two germline ends. Germline V lookup: CDR1 KGHSH, CDR2 LQKENI. CDR3 residues: CASSPAVGTEAFF. DNA for the CDR3: TGTGCCAGCTCACCAGCCGTGGGGACTGAAGCTTTCTTT. Supplemented by reference TRBV18 and TRBJ1-1, the full variable domain reads NAGVMQNPRHLVRRRGQEARLRCSPMKGHSHVYWYRQLPEEGLKFMVYLQKENIIDESGMPKERFSAEFPKEGPSILRIQQVVRGDSAAYFCASSPAVGTEAFFGQGTRLTVV.

The table lists this clone with a few counts. The chain couples TRBV11-3 to TRBJ2-1; D call uncertain. The CDR3 spans 11 residues. The V gene lost 5 bases and the J gene lost 9 bases, with 8 bases spanning the gap. The V gene's germline CDR1 is SGHNT and CDR2 YENEEA. The CDR3 region is CASSTGGEQFF. The CDR3 nucleotides are TGTGCCAGCAGCACCGGTGGTGAGCAGTTCTTC.

This chain connects TRBV15 to TRBJ1-1; D is uncertain. The germline V gene has CDR1 LNHNV and CDR2 YYDKDF (reference sequence). V was clipped by 1 base and J by 1 base, with 7 bases between them. This CDR3 is built from 14 residues. CDR3 loop: CATSRVGRNTEAFF. Here the CDR3 DNA reads TGTGCCACCAGCAGAGTGGGTAGGAACACTGAAGCTTTCTTT.

V is TRBV7-8 and J is TRBJ2-1; D uncertain. Germline V gene data show CDR1 as SGHVS and CDR2 as FQNEAQ. The germline V and J ends were trimmed by 5 bases and 8 bases, with 16 bases remaining between them. The CDR3 has 14 residues. CDR3 sequence (DNA): TGTGCCAGCAGCCCGTTTAGAGGTCGCGATGAGCAGTTCTTC. Translation: CASSPFRGRDEQFF.

This clone showed up just a few times. The V call is TRBV2, the J call TRBJ2-2, with unresolved D. CDR1 SNHLY and CDR2 FYNNEI come from the germline V gene. Trimming stripped 6 bases from V and 6 bases from J, with 5 bases between. The CDR3 has 11 amino acids. The chain's CDR3 is CASRMAGELFF. In nucleotides, the CDR3 is TGTGCCAGCAGGATGGCCGGGGAGCTGTTTTTT.

This chain links TRBV7-6 with TRBJ1-6; no firm D call. Trimming removed 5 bases at V and 6 bases at J, with 11 bases between. Germline lookup yields CDR1 SGHVS and CDR2 FNYEAQ. The CDR3 runs to 14 residues. The CDR3 nucleotides read TGTGCCAGCAGCCCCTGGACGGGTAATTCACCCCTCCACTTT. The encoded protein is CASSPWTGNSPLHF.

Details on this clone: The sample holds other DNA sequences that translate to the same CDR3. The chain combines TRBV19 with TRBJ2-1; D ambiguous. Trimming shortened V by 4 bases and J by 7 bases, and 8 bases separated the two germline ends. Germline V gene lookup returns CDR1 LNHDA and CDR2 SQIVND (reference sequence). The CDR3 spans 12 residues. CDR3 in amino acids: CASSRVGNEQFF. The CDR3 DNA reads as TGTGCCAGTAGTAGAGTGGGTAATGAGCAGTTCTTC.

The chain links TRBV2 to TRBJ1-4; TRBD1 might be the D (6 bases). The CDR3 length is 15 residues. With 6 bases removed from V and 3 bases from J, the gap between germline ends came to 14 bases. CDR1 and CDR2 from the germline V gene are SNHLY and FYNNEI. The CDR3 here is CASRSRTVSNEKLFF. For the CDR3, the DNA is TGTGCCAGCAGAAGTCGGACAGTATCTAATGAAAAACTGTTTTTT. Using reference TRBV2 and TRBJ1-4 for the parts outside the CDR3, the full variable domain is EPEVTQTPSHQVTQMGQEVILRCVPISNHLYFYWYRQILGQKVEFLVSFYNNEISEKSEIFDDQFSVERPDGSNFTLKIRSTKLEDSAMYFCASRSRTVSNEKLFFGSGTQLSVL.

This clone was detected only once. The genes are TRBV30 and TRBJ1-4, with unresolved D. The CDR3 consists of 15 residues. V lost 2 bases and J 7 bases, leaving 17 bases between the germline ends. Germline V lookup: CDR1 GTSNPN, CDR2 SVGIG (reference sequence). Here the CDR3 DNA reads TGTGCCTGGAGTCCCCCCAGCCGGGTTGGTGAAAAACTGTTTTTT. Translated, it gives CAWSPPSRVGEKLFF.

This sequence joins TRBV7-2 and TRBJ1-3, with TRBD1 as a possible D gene (5 bases). This CDR3 comprises 13 residues. With 5 bases removed from V and 8 bases from J, the gap between germline ends came to 13 bases. Germline V gives CDR1 SGHTA, CDR2 FQGNSA. CDR3 nucleotide sequence: TGTGCCAGCAGCCGTGGGGCCGCTTACACCATATATTTT. The encoded protein is CASSRGAAYTIYF.

The gene calls are TRBV5-6 and TRBJ1-1; D ambiguous. Germline values: CDR1 SGHDT, CDR2 YYEEEE. The CDR3 is 14 residues long. V was clipped by 2 bases and J by 5 bases, with 13 bases between them. The CDR3 DNA follows: TGTGCCAGCAGCTTTGGGGTTTTGGAGACTGAAGCTTTCTTT. Residues: CASSFGVLETEAFF.

The V gene is TRBV9, the J gene TRBJ2-1; weak D call: TRBD2 (5 bases). Germline V gives CDR1 SGDLS, CDR2 YYNGEE. V was shortened by 7 bases and J by 5 bases, with 19 bases between the two germline ends. This CDR3 is built from 15 residues. CDR3 in DNA: TGTGCCAGCCAACCTCGAGAACTAGGCCACAATGAGCAGTTCTTC. Protein sequence: CASQPRELGHNEQFF.

The gene calls are TRBV7-9 and TRBJ1-2; 11 positions agree with TRBD1. CDR1 is SEHNR and CDR2 is FQNEAQ in the germline V gene (reference sequence). The CDR3 has 14 amino acids. V lost 5 bases, J lost 8 bases, and 7 bases stayed unmatched. CDR3 nucleotides: TGTGCCAGCAGCCTACGGGACAGGGGGAACGGCTACACCTTC. This gives the protein CASSLRDRGNGYTF.

The V and J genes are TRBV2 and TRBJ1-5, with D perhaps TRBD1 (5 bases). The length of the CDR3 is 16 residues. CDR1 and CDR2 (germline): SNHLY, FYNNEI. V was clipped by 4 bases and J by 5 bases, with 18 bases between them. CDR3 sequence: CASSAPPAGYYQPQHF. CDR3 bases: TGTGCCAGCAGTGCCCCCCCGGCAGGGTATTATCAGCCCCAGCATTTT. The full variable domain, its missing parts supplied by reference TRBV2 and TRBJ1-5, is EPEVTQTPSHQVTQMGQEVILRCVPISNHLYFYWYRQILGQKVEFLVSFYNNEISEKSEIFDDQFSVERPDGSNFTLKIRSTKLEDSAMYFCASSAPPAGYYQPQHFGDGTRLSIL.

The genes are TRBV7-8 and TRBJ2-5; 7 bases agree with TRBD1. Looked up from germline, CDR1 is SGHVS and CDR2 is FQNEAQ. This CDR3 has 16 residues. Trimming took 3 bases from V and 3 from J; bases not matched to a gene: 10. The CDR3 nucleotides are TGTGCCAGCAGCTTCCCGGAGGACACAGGGGAAGAGACCCAGTACTTC. It codes for CASSFPEDTGEETQYF.

This clone was seen a few times. The V call is TRBV7-2, the J call TRBJ1-5; 7 bases fit TRBD1. V shed 4 bases and J 6 bases; nucleotides not matched to a gene: 9. The length of the CDR3 is 15 residues. Germline V gene data show CDR1 as SGHTA and CDR2 as FQGNSA. CDR3 in amino acids: CASSSETGKSQPQHF. CDR3 nucleotide sequence: TGTGCCAGCAGCTCGGAGACAGGGAAGAGTCAGCCCCAGCATTTT.

V usage is TRBV7-9 and J usage is TRBJ2-2; D gene ambiguous. The CDR3 is made up of 15 amino acids. From germline, CDR1 is SEHNR and CDR2 FQNEAQ (reference sequence). V lost 5 bases and J lost 5, with 15 bases in between. This CDR3 is CASSLGEGRTGELFF. The CDR3 DNA reads as TGTGCCAGCAGCCTTGGTGAAGGGCGGACCGGGGAGCTGTTTTTT.

This clone was observed a handful of times. The chain is built from TRBV7-3 and TRBJ2-3, with a tentative D call TRBD2 (5 bases). Germline assignment: CDR1 SGHTA and CDR2 FQGTGA. There are 14 residues in the CDR3. V was cut by 4 bases and J by 7 bases, with 15 bases left in between. CDR3 protein: CASSSLAGGYTQYF. For the CDR3, the DNA is TGTGCCAGCAGCTCTTTGGCGGGCGGGTATACGCAGTATTTT.

This clone was recorded only once. The chain links TRBV21-1 to TRBJ2-7; TRBD2 is the table's D call and was not checked against the DNA. TRBV21-1 is labeled a pseudogene. CDR3 size: 15 residues. The CDR3 DNA is TGTGCCAGCAGCAAGTTAAGTTGGTCTCGGGGCGAGCAGTACTTC. Amino acid sequence: CASSKLSWSRGEQYF.

The V call is TRBV7-2, the J call TRBJ2-7; D gene unclear. Trimming left V 1 base short and J 5 bases short, with 3 bases between. This CDR3 is 11 amino acids long. Germline CDR1 and CDR2: SGHTA and FQGNSA. As DNA, the CDR3 is TGTGCCAGCAGCTTAGGAAACGAGCAGTACTTC. It translates to CASSLGNEQYF.